This is a list of T cell receptor beta chains from one sample in a study of OX40 agonist ivuxolimab in advanced cancers. Clones were read by immunoSEQ multiplex PCR, and TCRdb kept only the in-frame ones, dropping some. The profile shows 65,000 to 100,000 clones, around nine tenths of them singletons. The material was CD4+ or CD8+ T cells sorted from blood, obtained in a trial of the OX40 agonist ivuxolimab. These receptor sequences come from an adult with an advanced solid tumor such as melanoma, head and neck, liver or kidney cancer. Each CDR3 is given with its conserved first and last residue. Not every row has a clone size; where given, it reads once, few, many or a size class.

>10|NA|TRBV28|TRBJ2-7
CASGGYEQYF
>14|NA|TRBV7-2|TRBJ2-7
CASSLENPTYEQYF
>16|once|TRBV7-3|TRBJ2-7
CASRRLAGDRSYEQYF
>14|NA|TRBV7-2|TRBJ2-5
CASSLGRGLETQYF
>13|NA|TRBV28|TRBJ2-2
CASSDEATGELFF
>16|NA|TRBV30|TRBJ2-7
CAWSDPRRGPSYEQYF
>15|NA|TRBV11-1|TRBJ2-2
CASSPIGPNTGELFF
>14|NA|TRBV2|TRBJ2-1
CASSAGGINNEQFF
>14|NA|TRBV6-1|TRBJ1-3
CASSEMTGSNTIYF
>14|NA|TRBV9|TRBJ2-4
CASSVGERANIQYF
>17|NA|TRBV7-2|TRBJ2-5
CASSPRGDVLGQETQYF
>16|NA|TRBV19|TRBJ2-6
CASSIGWMAGANVLTF
>16|NA|TRBV21-1|TRBJ2-1
CASSKGGASGDNEQFF
>17|NA|TRBV7-3|TRBJ2-6
CASSSRQGAPGANVLTF
>14|NA|TRBV25-1|TRBJ2-7
CASTGTLRPYEQYF
>14|NA|TRBV7-2|TRBJ2-4
CASSPGRAKNIQYF
>15|NA|TRBV12-5|TRBJ1-2
CASGYGQGGSYGYTF
>16|once|TRBV7-3|TRBJ2-3
CASSLLGTGVSDTQYF
>14|once|TRBV19|TRBJ2-5
CASSRRQFQETQYF
>14|NA|TRBV5-1|TRBJ2-1
CASSLRAEYNEQFF
>12|once|TRBV6-6|TRBJ2-5
CASSYLRETQYF
>13|NA|TRBV7-2|TRBJ1-2
CASSLIEGVGYTF
>13|NA|TRBV5-8|TRBJ1-5
CASSLGGYSPQHF
>14|NA|TRBV6-6|TRBJ2-7
CASRTSGRTPEQYF
>13|NA|TRBV6-5|TRBJ1-5
CASRPDRNQPQHF
>15|NA|TRBV4-3|TRBJ2-7
CASSLDSSGPYEQYF
>15|NA|TRBV7-2|TRBJ2-3
CASSSPTRSTDTQYF
>15|NA|TRBV6-1|TRBJ2-7
CASSKLAGGSYEQYF
>14|NA|TRBV4-3|TRBJ2-3
CASSQVAQGTTQYF
>14|NA|TRBV11-2|TRBJ2-3
CASSLQRVTDTQYF
>12|NA|TRBV2|TRBJ2-7
CASSRTGDEQYF
>13|NA|TRBV7-3|TRBJ1-1
CASSLIENTEAFF
>19|NA|TRBV18|TRBJ1-1
CASSPYADRFQRNPREAFF
>13|NA|TRBV7-3|TRBJ2-1
CASSLIRGNEQFF
>16|NA|TRBV18|TRBJ2-5
CASSPSRGRAGETQYF
>14|NA|TRBV5-6|TRBJ2-7
CASSSSGRAGEQYF
>11|NA|TRBV20-1|TRBJ1-6
CSARVMGQVHF
>15|NA|TRBV5-1|TRBJ2-1
CASSWSGGGGNEQFF
>15|NA|TRBV28|TRBJ1-4
CASSPRGRGRKKLFF
>14|NA|TRBV19|TRBJ1-5
CASSINRVPQPQHF
>14|once|TRBV25-1|TRBJ1-1
CASSEGGDSRDAFF
>16|NA|TRBV7-3|TRBJ2-5
CASSFRAGGQGETQYF
>14|NA|TRBV25-1|TRBJ2-1
CASSLTGAYNEQFF
>15|NA|TRBV19|TRBJ2-1
CASSIQGAVNNEQFF
>15|NA|TRBV28|TRBJ2-3
CARRPGQGVVDTQYF
>16|NA|TRBV5-6|TRBJ2-7
CASSSGIGGSTYEQYF
>12|NA|TRBV6-4|TRBJ2-5
CASRDRQETQYF
>15|NA|TRBV19|TRBJ2-7
CARGLAGGLSYEQYF
>15|once|TRBV27|TRBJ1-1
CASSLYRDMGTEAFF
>14|NA|TRBV5-4|TRBJ2-3
CASSLAGGDSTQYF
>18|NA|TRBV7-3|TRBJ2-1
CASSSLSGSGSLYNEQFF
>13|NA|TRBV9|TRBJ2-3
CASSVDETDTQYF
>16|NA|TRBV7-2|TRBJ2-1
CASSLELSTGGLEQFF
>13|NA|TRBV7-9|TRBJ2-5
CASSLGDPKTQYF
>16|once|TRBV13|TRBJ2-1
CASSLMYGRNYNEQFF
>14|NA|TRBV29-1|TRBJ1-1
CSAPKGSVNTEAFF
>14|NA|TRBV29-1|TRBJ2-1
CSARTSGNNNEQFF